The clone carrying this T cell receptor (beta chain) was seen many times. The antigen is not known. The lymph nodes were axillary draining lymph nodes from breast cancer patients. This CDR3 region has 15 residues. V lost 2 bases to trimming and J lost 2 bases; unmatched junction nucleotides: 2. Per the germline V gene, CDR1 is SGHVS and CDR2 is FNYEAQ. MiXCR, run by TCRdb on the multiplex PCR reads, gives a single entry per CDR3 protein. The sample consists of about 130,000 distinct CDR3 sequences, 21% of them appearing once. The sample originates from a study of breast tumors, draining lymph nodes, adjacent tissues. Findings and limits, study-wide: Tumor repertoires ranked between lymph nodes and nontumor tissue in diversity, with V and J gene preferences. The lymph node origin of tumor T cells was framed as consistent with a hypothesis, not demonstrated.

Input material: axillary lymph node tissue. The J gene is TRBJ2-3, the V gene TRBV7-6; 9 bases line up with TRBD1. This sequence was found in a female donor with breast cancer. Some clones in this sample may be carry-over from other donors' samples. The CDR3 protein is CASSLWTGATDTQYF. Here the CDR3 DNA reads TGTGCCAGCAGCTTATGGACAGGGGCCACAGATACGCAGTATTTT.